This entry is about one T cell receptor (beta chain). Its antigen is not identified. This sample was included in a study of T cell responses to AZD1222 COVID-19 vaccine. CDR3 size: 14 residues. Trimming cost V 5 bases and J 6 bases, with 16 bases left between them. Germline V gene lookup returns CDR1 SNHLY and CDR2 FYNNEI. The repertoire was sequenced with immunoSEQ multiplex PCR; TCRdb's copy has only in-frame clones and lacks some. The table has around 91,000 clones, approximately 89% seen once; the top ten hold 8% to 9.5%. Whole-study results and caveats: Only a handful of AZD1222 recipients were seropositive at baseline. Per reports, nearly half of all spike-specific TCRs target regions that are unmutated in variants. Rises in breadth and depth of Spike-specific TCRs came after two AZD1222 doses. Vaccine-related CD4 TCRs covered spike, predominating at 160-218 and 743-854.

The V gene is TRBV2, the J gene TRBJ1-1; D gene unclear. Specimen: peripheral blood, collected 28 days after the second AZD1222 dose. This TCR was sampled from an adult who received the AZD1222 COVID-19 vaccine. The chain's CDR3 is CASSRGPRVAEAFF. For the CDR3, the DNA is TGTGCCAGCAGTCGAGGGCCTCGGGTAGCTGAAGCTTTCTTT.